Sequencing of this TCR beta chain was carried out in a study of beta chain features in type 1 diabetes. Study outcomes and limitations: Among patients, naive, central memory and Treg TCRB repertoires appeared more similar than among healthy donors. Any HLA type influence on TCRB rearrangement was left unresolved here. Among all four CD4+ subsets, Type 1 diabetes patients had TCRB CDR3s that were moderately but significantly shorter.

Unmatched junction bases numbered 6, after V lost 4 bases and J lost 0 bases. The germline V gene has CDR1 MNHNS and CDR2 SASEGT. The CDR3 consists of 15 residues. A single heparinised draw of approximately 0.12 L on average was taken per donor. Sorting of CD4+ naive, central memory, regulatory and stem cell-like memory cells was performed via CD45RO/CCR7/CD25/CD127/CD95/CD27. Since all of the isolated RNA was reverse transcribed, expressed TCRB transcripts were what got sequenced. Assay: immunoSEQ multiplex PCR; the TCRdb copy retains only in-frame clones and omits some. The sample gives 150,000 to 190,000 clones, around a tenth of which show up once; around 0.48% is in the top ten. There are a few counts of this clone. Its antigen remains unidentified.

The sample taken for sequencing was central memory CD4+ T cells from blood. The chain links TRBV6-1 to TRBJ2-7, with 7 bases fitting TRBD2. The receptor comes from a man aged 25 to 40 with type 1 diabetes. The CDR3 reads CASSVGASGSYEQYF. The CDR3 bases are TGTGCCAGCAGTGTAGGGGCTAGCGGCTCCTACGAGCAGTACTTC.